Listed below are T cell receptor beta chains from one sample, sequenced in a study of identical twins. TCRdb fed the 5' RACE reads into MiXCR, producing one record per CDR3 protein. Of about 900,000 distinct CDR3 sequences in the sample, 9% to 15% were seen once. The same sample was also used in a study of yellow fever vaccine responses in identical twins.

The specimen was PBMCs. The source is a woman between 18 and 29 years old in good health. Both conserved end residues are part of each CDR3. Fields, in order: V gene, clone size, CDR3 length, J gene, D gene, CDR3 DNA, CDR3 protein. D genes are given only for firm matches. Clone size is not always given. Where it is, it says once, few, many or a class for expanded clones.

>TRBV2|-|14|TRBJ2-5|-
TGTGCCAGCAGTGTTTTAGGGACCCAAGAGACCCAGTACTTC
CASSVLGTQETQYF
>TRBV7-3|few|15|TRBJ2-3|-
TGTGCCAGCAGCTTAACGGCAGGGTTCACAGATACGCAGTATTTT
CASSLTAGFTDTQYF
>TRBV5-5|few|14|TRBJ2-7|-
TGTGCCAGCAGCGGAGGCAGGGACCCCTACGAGCAGTACTTC
CASSGGRDPYEQYF
>TRBV14|-|15|TRBJ2-1|TRBD2
TGTGCCAGCAGCCTTAGCGGGAGGATAGGGAATGAGCAGTTCTTC
CASSLSGRIGNEQFF
>TRBV12-3/TRBV12-4|few|17|TRBJ2-3|TRBD2
TGTGCCAGCAGTTTGGGGGGGGGGTTTCCTAGCACAGATACGCAGTATTTT
CASSLGGGFPSTDTQYF
>TRBV5-1|few|17|TRBJ2-4|TRBD2
TGCGCCAGCAGCTTGGGCCCCGGGGGGTTATCCAAAAACATTCAGTACTTC
CASSLGPGGLSKNIQYF
>TRBV11-1|-|19|TRBJ2-5|TRBD1
TGTGCCAGCAGCTTATTACCCGGGACAGGGGGAGTTTTGGAAGAGACCCAGTACTTC
CASSLLPGTGGVLEETQYF
>TRBV28|-|15|TRBJ1-6|TRBD1
TGTGCCAGCAGTGTGCGGACAGGGAGCGGTTCACCCCTCCACTTT
CASSVRTGSGSPLHF
>TRBV29-1|few|13|TRBJ2-3|-
TGCAGCGTTGGGCAGGGAAGCACAGATACGCAGTATTTT
CSVGQGSTDTQYF
>TRBV5-1|-|15|TRBJ2-3|-
TGCGCCAGCAGCTTGGGAGTTGGGGACACAGATACGCAGTATTTT
CASSLGVGDTDTQYF